This TCR beta chain was identified during a study of blood T cell repertoires in COVID-19 (dated by TCRdb to the early 2020s). In the study overall: Samples from collaborators originated in the United States, Italy and Spain and spanned both the acute and convalescent phases of COVID-19. The prospective study material was composed of cDNA or gDNA derived from T cells, B-cell-depleted T cells, or PBMCs. Subjects who had been exposed to COVID-19, were actively infected with it, or had recovered from it provided the deeply sampled blood TCRbeta repertoires that made up the dataset. The repertoires were released in a freely available public database intended as a resource for research on the immune response to SARS-CoV-2. The samples were drawn from two sources: the first 160 participants of the ongoing ImmuneRACE study, and 1,200 or so subjects contributed by 6 global collaborators. A de-identified subject ID, COVID-19 status, age in years and sex were almost always included in the sample metadata. Where HLA class I and class II types were available, the types were taken from metadata supplied by the sample provider, not from assay-based typing. Overall results and qualifications from the work: Clinical and demographic metadata were provided uncurated, with the amount varying by source and participant.

TCRbeta CDR3 regions were amplified from genomic DNA by means of the immunoSEQ Assay, a bias-controlled multiplex PCR. Per the source publication's procedure: The number of nucleated cells in each sample was estimated by amplification of reference gene primers within the assay. Sequence reads were collapsed and filtered to measure the absolute abundance of every unique TCRbeta CDR3 rearrangement. Productive Simpson clonality was computed per sample as the square root of Simpson's diversity index over productive rearrangements. This is the immuneACCESS table as TCRdb keeps it, with only in-frame sequences that have V and J called. A part of the clones is gone; compared with another copy, unresolved V genes explain less than half, and the rest is unexplained. V and J calls plus clone size are reproduced from that table; the DNA served to infer D and trimming. Here the sample has about 310,000 clones; nearly 90% occur a single time. The ten largest make up over 3.5% of the sample.

A note on this clone: The target of this receptor is not known. No quality values exist for individual bases; no much larger clone is one base distant.

The germline ends are 8 bases apart after V is trimmed by 1 base and J by 0 bases. The CDR3 starts with the cysteine, ends with the phenylalanine, and has 15 residues. Only the CDR3 region is kept as DNA, spanning 45 bases read in frame from base 1. The germline V gene gives CDR1 as SGHTA and CDR2 as FQGTGA. Participants in the prospective study were enrolled through a virtual design, were aged roughly 18 to 100 years, and lived in approximately 25 United States geographic areas. In the prospective study, participants were assigned to cohorts based on the clinical history participants reported in a screening survey and a study questionnaire. In the prospective study, mobile phlebotomists collected whole blood, serum and a nasopharyngeal or oropharyngeal swab from each participant. Prospective study participants could optionally give additional blood draws and questionnaires over an approximately two-month period. Before DNA extraction, prospective study blood samples were shipped either frozen or at room temperature.

Recombination joined TRBV7-3 with TRBJ2-3; matching of 6 bases hints at TRBD1 as the D gene. Sequenced sample: PBMCs or T cells enriched from blood (not recorded which). The source is a woman aged 18-29 years with acute COVID-19. The nucleotides are TGTGCCAGCAGCTTAATCGGACAGAGCACAGATACGCAGTATTTT. Its translation reads: CASSLIGQSTDTQYF.